This T cell receptor beta chain derives from a study of OX40 agonist ivuxolimab in advanced cancers. Study information: The drug used for patients, ivuxolimab, was an agonistic anti-OX40 (CD134) antibody. General study findings and limits: Specificity for antigen went undetermined in the expanded peripheral T cells. Some patients without response likewise showed low normalized clonal expansion.

Repertoires were generated with immunoSEQ multiplex PCR, while TCRdb's copy carries only in-frame clones and drops some. The sample consists of about 86,000 clones, about 93% of them appearing once. As regards this clone: Its antigen is as yet unknown.

The CDR3 consists of 13 residues. The germline gives CDR1 SGHTS, CDR2 YDEGEE. Trimming removed 5 bases at V and 8 bases at J, with 16 bases between. Blood sampling took place at baseline, cycle 4 day 1, and cycle 7 day 1. The chain uses TRBV5-8 and TRBJ1-2; a weak D match, TRBD1 (6 bases). The sequence was collected from an adult with an advanced solid tumor such as melanoma, head and neck, liver or kidney cancer. Specimen: CD4+ or CD8+ T cells sorted from blood, collected in a trial of the OX40 agonist ivuxolimab. CDR3 sequence (DNA): TGTGCCAGCAGTTCAAATGACAGGTGGGGCTACACCTTC. Amino acid sequence: CASSSNDRWGYTF.